Detailed here is one T cell receptor beta chain. This sample was included in a study of blood T cells in healthy people across ages. A second PCR, run for about 6 to 12 cycles, used a sample-barcoded 5' primer plus a J-beta primer mix. From the 5' RACE reads, TCRdb called clonotypes with MiXCR, one entry per CDR3 protein. The sample shows approximately 780,000 distinct CDR3 sequences, approximately 24% of them seen only once. The V end lost 7 bases, the J end lost 4 bases, and 13 bases lay between the germline ends. CDR1 and CDR2 from the germline V gene are MNHEY and SMNVEV (reference sequence). The CDR3 covers 13 residues. These records were also assigned to another study, of T cells of mothers and their children. That report adds: Several million TCR beta reads per child versus over 9.5 million per mother.

The rearrangement joins TRBV27 to TRBJ1-1, with D perhaps matching TRBD1 (6 bases). This receptor was taken from a boy aged 5-17 years in good health. The sequencing sample was made of blood. The CDR3 is CASKPTGFTEAFF. In nucleotides, the CDR3 is TGTGCCAGCAAACCCACAGGGTTCACTGAAGCTTTCTTT.